This T cell receptor (beta chain) derives from a study of blood T cell repertoires in COVID-19. Study context: Donors in the United States, Italy and Spain gave samples during acute or convalescent COVID-19.

The V gene lost 7 bases and the J gene lost 6 bases, with 14 bases spanning the gap. Germline CDR1 reads ENHRY; CDR2 reads SYGVKD. CDR3 size: 13 residues. The authors' processing: Reference gene primer amplification in the assay estimated nucleated cell counts. Method: immunoSEQ multiplex PCR; TCRdb's copy keeps in-frame clones and lacks some. The V and J calls and clone size were taken over from that table, and D and trimming were inferred from the DNA. The sample includes 35,000 to 50,000 clones, around 85% of them seen just once. The clonotype comes from a man aged 55-75 years with acute or convalescent COVID-19. The sequenced sample consisted of peripheral blood. V gene TRBV10-3 combines with J gene TRBJ2-3; weak D call: TRBD1 (7 bases). The CDR3 reads CAINDREVDTQYF. The DNA for the CDR3 is TGTGCCATCAACGACAGGGAGGTGGATACGCAGTATTTT.